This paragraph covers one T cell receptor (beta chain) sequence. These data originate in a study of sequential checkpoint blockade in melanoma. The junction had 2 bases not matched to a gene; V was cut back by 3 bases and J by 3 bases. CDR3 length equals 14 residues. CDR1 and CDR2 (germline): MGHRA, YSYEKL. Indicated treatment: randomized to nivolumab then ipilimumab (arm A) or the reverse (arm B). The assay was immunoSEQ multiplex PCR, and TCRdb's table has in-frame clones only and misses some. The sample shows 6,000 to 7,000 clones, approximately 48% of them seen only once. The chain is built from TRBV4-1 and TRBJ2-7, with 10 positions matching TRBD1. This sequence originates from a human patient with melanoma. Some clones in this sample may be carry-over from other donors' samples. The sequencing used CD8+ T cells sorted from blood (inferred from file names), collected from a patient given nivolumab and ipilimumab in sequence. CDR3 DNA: TGCGCCAGCAGCCAGGGACAGGGGTACTACGAGCAGTACTTC. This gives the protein CASSQGQGYYEQYF.